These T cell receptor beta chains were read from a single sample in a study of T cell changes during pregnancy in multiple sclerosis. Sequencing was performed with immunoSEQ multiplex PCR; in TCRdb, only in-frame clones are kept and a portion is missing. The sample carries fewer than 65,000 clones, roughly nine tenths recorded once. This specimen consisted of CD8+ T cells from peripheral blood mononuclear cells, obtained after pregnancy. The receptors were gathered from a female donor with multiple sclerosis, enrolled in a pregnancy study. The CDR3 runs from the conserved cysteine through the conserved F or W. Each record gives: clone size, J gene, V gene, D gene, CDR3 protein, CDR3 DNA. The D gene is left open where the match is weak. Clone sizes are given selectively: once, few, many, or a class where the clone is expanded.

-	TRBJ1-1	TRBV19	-	CASITGTNTEAFF	TGTGCCAGTATAACAGGGACGAACACTGAAGCTTTCTTT
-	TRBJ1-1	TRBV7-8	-	CASSTQGYDTEAFF	TGTGCCAGCAGCACTCAGGGATACGACACTGAAGCTTTCTTT
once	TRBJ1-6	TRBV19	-	CASSISGELHF	TGTGCCAGTAGTATCTCAGGGGAACTCCACTTT
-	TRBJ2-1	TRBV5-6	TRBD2	CASSWMTSGFYNEQFF	TGTGCCAGCAGCTGGATGACTAGCGGATTCTACAATGAGCAGTTCTTC
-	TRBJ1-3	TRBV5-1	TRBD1	CASSLQGALGNTIYF	TGCGCCAGCAGCTTACAGGGGGCGCTTGGAAACACCATATATTTT
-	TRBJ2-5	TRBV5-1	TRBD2	CASSIGLAGGQETQYF	TGCGCCAGCAGCATAGGACTAGCGGGGGGTCAAGAGACCCAGTACTTC
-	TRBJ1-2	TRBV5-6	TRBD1	CASSSGTGRFQYGYTF	TGTGCCAGCAGCTCGGGGACAGGGAGATTCCAGTATGGCTACACCTTC
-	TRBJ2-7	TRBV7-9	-	CASSLRGTEQYF	TGTGCCAGCAGCTTAAGGGGGACCGAGCAGTACTTC
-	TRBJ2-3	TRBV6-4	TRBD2	CASSDGTSLSTDTQYF	TGTGCCAGCAGTGACGGGACTAGCCTTAGCACAGATACGCAGTATTTT
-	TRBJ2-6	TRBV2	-	CASRENSLEANVLTF	TGTGCCAGCAGAGAAAACAGCTTAGAGGCCAACGTCCTGACTTTC
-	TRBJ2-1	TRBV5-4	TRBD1	CASSSQGDEQFF	TGTGCCAGCAGTTCTCAGGGGGATGAGCAGTTCTTC
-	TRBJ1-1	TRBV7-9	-	CASSSYGGTEAFF	TGTGCCAGCAGCTCATATGGGGGGACTGAAGCTTTCTTT
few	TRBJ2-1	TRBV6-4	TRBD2	CASSRASGEVDEQFF	TGTGCCAGCAGTAGAGCTAGCGGGGAGGTCGATGAGCAGTTCTTC
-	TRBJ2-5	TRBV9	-	CASSVTRDETQYF	TGTGCCAGCAGCGTAACTAGAGACGAGACCCAGTACTTC
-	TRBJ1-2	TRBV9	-	CASSPPGVTNYGYTF	TGTGCCAGCAGCCCCCCGGGGGTAACTAACTATGGCTACACCTTC
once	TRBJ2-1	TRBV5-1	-	CASSLDSQGPGSYNEQFF	TGCGCCAGCAGCTTGGATTCCCAGGGGCCGGGATCCTACAATGAGCAGTTCTTC
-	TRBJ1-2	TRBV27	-	CASSPQGYYGYTF	TGTGCCAGCAGCCCACAGGGATACTATGGCTACACCTTC
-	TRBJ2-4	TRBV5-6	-	CASSYGTKNIQYF	TGTGCCAGCAGCTACGGGACCAAAAACATTCAGTACTTC
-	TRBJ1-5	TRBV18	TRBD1	CASSPGQGGQPQHF	TGTGCCAGCTCACCTGGACAGGGCGGGCAGCCCCAGCATTTT
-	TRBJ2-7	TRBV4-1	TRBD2	CASSLLRTSASYEQYF	TGCGCCAGCAGCCTACTACGGACTAGCGCCTCCTACGAGCAGTACTTC
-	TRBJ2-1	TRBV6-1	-	CASSEAPGEQFF	TGTGCCAGCAGTGAAGCCCCGGGAGAGCAGTTCTTC
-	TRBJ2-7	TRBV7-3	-	CASSPGEGEQYF	TGTGCCAGCAGCCCAGGGGAGGGAGAGCAGTACTTC
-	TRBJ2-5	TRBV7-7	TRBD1	CASSPWTGRGETQYF	TGTGCTAGCAGCCCGTGGACAGGGCGGGGAGAGACCCAGTACTTC
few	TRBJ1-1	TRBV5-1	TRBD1	CASSLGQGLTEAFF	TGCGCCAGCAGTTTAGGACAGGGGTTAACTGAAGCTTTCTTT
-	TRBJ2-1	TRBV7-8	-	CASSLIVNEQFF	TGTGCCAGCAGCTTAATAGTCAATGAGCAGTTCTTC
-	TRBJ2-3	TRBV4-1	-	CASSQVPSTDTQYF	TGCGCCAGCAGCCAAGTTCCAAGCACAGATACGCAGTATTTT
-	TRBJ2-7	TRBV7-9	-	CASSYPELGYPGSYEQYF	TGTGCCAGCAGCTACCCCGAGTTGGGCTACCCCGGCTCCTACGAGCAGTACTTC
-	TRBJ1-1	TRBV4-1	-	CASSQVQGGSTEAFF	TGCGCCAGCAGCCAAGTCCAGGGCGGGAGTACTGAAGCTTTCTTT